The 23 T cell receptor beta chains reported below all come from one sample, sequenced in a study of human T cells and chemical hapten exposure. TCRdb passed the RACE reads through MiXCR, listing each CDR3 protein once. The table has 80,000 to 100,000 distinct CDR3 sequences, about 10% seen once. The time point is: patch test 2, 6 weeks after DPC sensitization. Treatment in this sample: therapeutic diphenylcyclopropenone sensitization with weekly scalp DPC. Sequencing was performed on whole blood, taken in connection with sensitization to the hapten diphenylcyclopropenone (DPC). Receptors were obtained from a woman aged 50 to 65 with alopecia areata. Some clones in this sample may be carry-over from other donors' samples.

This clonotype has at least ten counts. V is TRBV29-1 and J is TRBJ2-3; 8 nucleotides align to TRBD1. Trimming cost V 7 bases and J 6 bases; bases outside gene matches: 6. This CDR3 spans 12 amino acids. The germline V gene has CDR1 SQVTM and CDR2 ANQGSEA. The CDR3 DNA reads as TGCAGCGCCGGACAGGGAGACGATACGCAGTATTTT. Amino acid sequence: CSAGQGDDTQYF.

This clonotype was recorded many times. V is TRBV20-1 and J is TRBJ2-7; 7 nucleotides line up with TRBD2. The ends lost 3 bases at V and 2 bases at J; junction bases unmatched: 10. The germline CDR1 and CDR2 sequences are DFQATT and SNEGSKA (reference sequence). The CDR3 covers 15 residues. CDR3 sequence reads: CSARDGGSVTYEQYF. The CDR3 coding sequence is TGCAGTGCTAGGGACGGCGGGAGTGTAACCTACGAGCAGTACTTC.

CDR3 protein: CSARDGQGRETEAFF. CDR3 DNA sequence: TGCAGTGCTAGAGATGGACAGGGGAGGGAAACTGAAGCTTTCTTT. The chain links TRBV20-1 to TRBJ1-1, with 9 bases aligning to TRBD1. The germline V gene encodes CDR1 DFQATT and CDR2 SNEGSKA (reference sequence). The V and J ends lost 0 bases and 5 bases, in that order; junction bases with no gene match: 7. The CDR3 runs to 15 residues.

The rearrangement uses TRBV6-1 and TRBJ2-5; D is possibly TRBD2 (6 bases). The V and J ends lost 10 bases and 2 bases respectively, with 14 bases between them. Germline CDR1 reads MNHNS; CDR2 reads SASEGT. This CDR3 region has 13 residues. Written as DNA, the CDR3 is TGTGCCACCAGGCGGGACGGACAAGAGACCCAGTACTTC. It codes for CATRRDGQETQYF.

This clonotype was seen ten or more times. The gene calls are TRBV4-3 and TRBJ2-5, with no clear D. The CDR3 length is 14 residues. Trimming removed 5 bases at V and 8 bases at J, with 18 bases between. The germline V gene encodes CDR1 LGHNA and CDR2 YSLEER. The CDR3 protein is CASSSNRASGTQYF. DNA for the CDR3: TGCGCCAGCAGCAGTAATAGGGCTAGTGGAACCCAGTACTTC.

This sequence joins TRBV27 and TRBJ1-5; D perhaps matches TRBD1 (6 bases). The CDR3 covers 14 residues. Germline assignment: CDR1 MNHEY and CDR2 SMNVEV (reference sequence). Deletions cut 5 bases from V and 7 bases from J, with 15 bases between. The CDR3 loop reads CASSRGGGGQPQHF. The DNA for the CDR3 is TGTGCCAGCAGTCGAGGGGGGGGCGGGCAGCCCCAGCATTTT.

This clonotype was seen repeatedly, ten times or more. The chain employs TRBV12-3 or TRBV12-4 and TRBJ2-1; 10 nucleotides match TRBD2. The CDR3 loop spans 20 amino acids. Trimming at V came to 3 bases and at J to 2 bases, leaving 16 bases not matched to a gene. The CDR3 sequence: CASSFFGGWGSGRPYNEQFF. Written as DNA, the CDR3 is TGTGCCAGCAGTTTCTTCGGCGGCTGGGGTAGCGGGAGGCCCTACAATGAGCAGTTCTTC.

This clonotype was recorded at least ten times. The gene calls are TRBV7-2 and TRBJ1-5; D is ambiguous. Germline V gives CDR1 SGHTA, CDR2 FQGNSA. The CDR3 is made up of 15 amino acids. V was pared by 1 base and J by 1 base, with 8 bases between. The CDR3 coding sequence is TGTGCCAGCAGCTTAGAAGTTGGGAGCAATCAGCCCCAGCATTTT. It translates to CASSLEVGSNQPQHF.

This clonotype was recorded a few times. The chain has TRBV3-1 and TRBJ2-1, with a tentative D call TRBD1 (5 bases). Germline V CDR1 and CDR2: LGHDT, YNNKEL (reference sequence). The CDR3 consists of 14 residues. Trimming took 1 base from V and 6 from J, leaving 10 bases between them. This CDR3 reads CASSQGQYGNEQFF. The DNA for the CDR3 is TGTGCCAGCAGCCAAGGACAGTACGGCAATGAGCAGTTCTTC.

This clonotype has just a few counts. The chain links TRBV30 to TRBJ2-4, with no clear D. Trimming shortened V by 8 bases and J by 6 bases, and 11 bases separated the two germline ends. Germline assignment: CDR1 GTSNPN and CDR2 SVGIG (reference sequence). The CDR3 covers 11 residues. This CDR3 is CALVRANIQYF. CDR3 nucleotide sequence: TGTGCCCTGGTCCGGGCAAACATTCAGTACTTC.

Points on this clonotype: Just one base apart from a much larger clone, this may be a read error. The chain recombines TRBV5-1 with TRBJ2-5; no reliable D call. Germline CDR1 reads SGHRS; CDR2 reads YFSETQ. There are 11 residues in the CDR3. V was trimmed by 5 bases and J by 5 bases, leaving 7 bases between them. Here the CDR3 DNA reads TGCGCCAGCAGAAAGGATGAGACCCAGTACTTC. Protein sequence: CASRKDETQYF.

In this sample, this clonotype turned up many times. The chain's CDR3 is CASSLGGSGTEAFF. Written as DNA, the CDR3 is TGTGCCAGCAGTTTAGGGGGTTCGGGCACTGAAGCTTTCTTT. The chain joins TRBV12-3 or TRBV12-4 to TRBJ1-1; no firm D call. Trimming took off 1 base at V and 4 bases at J, with 10 bases between the two ends. This CDR3 comprises 14 residues.

This clonotype was recorded a few times. The chain links TRBV6-1 to TRBJ1-1; D is uncertain. Germline V gene data show CDR1 as MNHNS and CDR2 as SASEGT. The ends were cut back, 2 bases at V and 1 base at J, with 11 bases in the middle. This CDR3 has 15 amino acids. CDR3 DNA: TGTGCCAGCAGTGAATTTCTGCAGGAGAACACTGAAGCTTTCTTT. Translation gives CASSEFLQENTEAFF.

This clonotype was picked up many times. This chain uses TRBV3-1 with TRBJ1-5; D perhaps matches TRBD1 (5 bases). Germline values: CDR1 LGHDT, CDR2 YNNKEL (reference sequence). The CDR3 contains 15 residues. V lost 3 bases and J lost 8, with 17 bases in between. CDR3 DNA sequence: TGTGCCAGCAGCCAGACCGGGACCCAAAGGGAGCCCCAGCATTTT. It encodes CASSQTGTQREPQHF.

The chain carries TRBV3-1 and TRBJ1-1, with 7 positions matching TRBD1. CDR1 is LGHDT, CDR2 YNNKEL, per germline (reference sequence). The CDR3 length is 15 residues. V was pared by 5 bases and J by 6 bases, with 12 bases of the junction left unmatched. As DNA, the CDR3 is TGTGCCAGCAGCAAACAGGGGCCCGTTTTTTCTGAAGCTTTCTTT. It codes for CASSKQGPVFSEAFF.

As for this clonotype: No conserved phenylalanine or tryptophan ends this CDR3, so it is likely a read error. This chain links TRBV28 with TRBJ2-7; weak D call: TRBD2 (7 bases). CDR1 MDHEN and CDR2 SYDVKM come from the germline V gene. V lost 4 bases and J 0 bases, leaving 13 bases between the germline ends. This CDR3 region has 15 residues. The CDR3 here is CASSSWGGGSYEQYI. CDR3 DNA sequence: TGTGCCAGCAGTTCATGGGGGGGCGGCTCCTACGAGCAGTACATC.

The genes are TRBV15 and TRBJ2-4; 8 nucleotides line up with TRBD2. The germline V gene encodes CDR1 LNHNV and CDR2 YYDKDF (reference sequence). The CDR3 runs to 16 residues. Losses at the gene ends were 5 bases for V and 6 bases for J; bases not matched to a gene: 12. The CDR3 nucleotides are TGTGCCACCAGCGCCTGGCGGGGGGTTGAAGGAAACATTCAGTACTTC. This translates into CATSAWRGVEGNIQYF.

This clonotype occurred many times. The chain carries TRBV12-5 and TRBJ1-1; D perhaps matches TRBD1 (6 bases). The CDR3 totals 13 residues. CDR1 LGHNT and CDR2 FRNRAP come from the germline V gene. Trimming cost V 7 bases and J 4 bases, with 13 bases left between them. The CDR3 here is CASASQGPTEAFF. The CDR3 bases are TGTGCTAGTGCCTCTCAGGGGCCCACTGAAGCTTTCTTT.

The chain links TRBV7-7 to TRBJ2-1; 9 bases line up with TRBD2. CDR1 is SSHAT, CDR2 FNYEAQ, per germline (reference sequence). J was trimmed by 9 bases and V by 11 bases; bases with no gene match: 11. CDR3 size: 13 residues. The CDR3 spells CAVRVREGGEQFF. The CDR3 nucleotides are TGTGCCGTCAGGGTGCGGGAGGGTGGTGAGCAGTTCTTC.

In its sample, this clonotype was seen many times. The V call is TRBV30, the J call TRBJ2-7, with TRBD2 as a possible D gene (6 bases). Trimming cost V 5 bases and J 0 bases, with 11 bases left between them. The CDR3 totals 13 residues. Germline CDR1 and CDR2: GTSNPN and SVGIG (reference sequence). Written as DNA, the CDR3 is TGTGCCTGGTCGGGGGATAACTCCTACGAGCAGTACTTC. The encoded protein is CAWSGDNSYEQYF. Full variable domain (outside the CDR3, taken from reference TRBV30 and TRBJ2-7): SQTIHQWPATLVQPVGSPLSLECTVEGTSNPNLYWYRQAAGRGLQLLFYSVGIGQISSEVPQNLSASRPQDRQFILSSKKLLLSDSGFYLCAWSGDNSYEQYFGPGTRLTVT.

This sequence joins TRBV10-1 and TRBJ2-3; D call uncertain. This CDR3 spans 13 amino acids. The germline V and J ends were trimmed by 6 bases and 2 bases, with 9 bases remaining between them. CDR1 WNHNN and CDR2 SYGVQD come from the germline V gene (reference sequence). The chain's CDR3 is CASSPRNTDTQYF. The CDR3 coding sequence is TGCGCCAGCAGCCCGAGGAACACAGATACGCAGTATTTT.

The chain links TRBV30 to TRBJ1-5, with 8 nucleotides matching TRBD1. Germline V gene data show CDR1 as GTSNPN and CDR2 as SVGIG (reference sequence). The CDR3 totals 14 residues. Trimming cost V 2 bases and J 3 bases; bases outside gene matches: 3. The CDR3 DNA is TGTGCCTGGAGTCTGGACAGGGACAATCAGCCCCAGCATTTT. It translates to CAWSLDRDNQPQHF.

The J gene is TRBJ2-1, the V gene TRBV7-2; unclear D gene. Trimming stripped 6 bases from V and 6 bases from J, with 12 bases between. This CDR3 contains 13 residues. The germline V gene has CDR1 SGHTA and CDR2 FQGNSA. Here the CDR3 DNA reads TGTGCCAGCAGTTTCCTGGCAATCAATGAGCAGTTCTTC. Residues: CASSFLAINEQFF.